The 21 T cell receptor beta chains below were found in one sample sequenced in a study of PD-1 blockade in classical Hodgkin lymphoma (dated by TCRdb to 2020 to 2022). The sample's time point label, in plain terms: cycle 2 day 1 (C2D1) of nivolumab. Every trial patient had relapsed following autologous stem cell transplantation, and prior brentuximab vedotin exposure was what differed among cohorts A, B and C. Preparation of the library involved the immunoSEQ multiplex PCR assay. The clones in this table, taken by TCRdb from immuneACCESS, are in-frame only. Not every clone is retained; where verified, under half of the shortfall comes from an unresolved V gene, and the cause of the rest is unknown. The table for this sample lists 90,000 to 100,000 clones; 75% to 85% of them were counted only once. The ten largest clones capture about 16% of the sample. This sample comprised peripheral blood mononuclear cells (PBMCs), obtained before the second cycle of nivolumab. The receptors here all came from a human donor with classical Hodgkin lymphoma.

This chain joins TRBV6-5 and TRBJ2-1, with D perhaps TRBD2 (6 bases). The CDR3 has 15 residues. Germline assignment: CDR1 MNHEY and CDR2 SVGAGI. Trimming stripped 0 bases from V and 10 bases from J, with 16 bases between. The CDR3 nucleotides read TGTGCCAGCAGTTACTCACTTGGCGGGGTCGGAGAGCAGTTCTTC. It encodes CASSYSLGGVGEQFF.

The chain has TRBV6-1 and TRBJ2-5; the D is unclear. Germline assignment: CDR1 MNHNS and CDR2 SASEGT. V dropped 7 bases and J dropped 4 bases, with 7 bases sitting between them. CDR3 length equals 11 residues. The CDR3 here is CASKAVETQYF. CDR3 nucleotide sequence: TGTGCCAGCAAGGCCGTAGAGACCCAGTACTTC.

This chain connects TRBV13 to TRBJ2-3, with 8 positions matching TRBD1. V was pared by 7 bases and J by 1 base, with 7 bases of the junction left unmatched. The CDR3 contains 15 residues. Germline V CDR1 and CDR2: PRHDT, FYEKMQ (reference sequence). CDR3 sequence (DNA): TGTGCCAGCAACCTGGACAGGGTAGGCACAGATACGCAGTATTTT. Residues: CASNLDRVGTDTQYF.

The table lists this clone with a count of one. The chain links TRBV6-1 to TRBJ1-5; 7 nucleotides align to TRBD1. With V trimmed by 7 bases and J by 3 bases, 6 bases remained unmatched. The germline gives CDR1 MNHNS, CDR2 SASEGT. The CDR3 extends over 14 amino acids. The CDR3 DNA reads as TGTGCCAGCATACAGGGACAGTTCAATCAGCCCCAGCATTTT. Residues: CASIQGQFNQPQHF.

The chain recombines TRBV6-5 with TRBJ1-5; D is perhaps TRBD1 (6 bases). The V gene's germline CDR1 is MNHEY and CDR2 SVGAGI. Trimming took off 6 bases at V and 4 bases at J, with 13 bases between the two ends. The CDR3 is 14 amino acids. The CDR3 loop reads CASRLSGQNQPQHF. The CDR3 region has the DNA TGTGCCAGCAGACTCAGCGGACAGAATCAGCCCCAGCATTTT.

The V gene is TRBV15, the J gene TRBJ1-5; tentatively, D is TRBD1 (5 bases). Trimming cost V 5 bases and J 0 bases, with 14 bases left between them. This CDR3 spans 16 amino acids. CDR1 LNHNV and CDR2 YYDKDF come from the germline V gene (reference sequence). The DNA of the CDR3 is TGTGCCACCAGCGGCGGGTGGGGGATTAGCAATCAGCCCCAGCATTTT. Its translation: CATSGGWGISNQPQHF. Together with reference TRBV15 and TRBJ1-5, the CDR3 gives the full variable domain: DAMVIQNPRYQVTQFGKPVTLSCSQTLNHNVMYWYQQKSSQAPKLLFHYYDKDFNNEADTPDNFQSRRPNTSFCFLDIRSPGLGDTAMYLCATSGGWGISNQPQHFGDGTRLSIL.

V gene TRBV27 combines with J gene TRBJ2-1; the D call may be TRBD1 or TRBD2 (6 bases each). The germline V gene has CDR1 MNHEY and CDR2 SMNVEV (reference sequence). CDR3 size: 17 residues. V was trimmed by 0 bases and J by 8 bases, leaving 20 bases between them. For the CDR3, the DNA is TGTGCCAGCAGTTTATCTGGTCCCCTCCAGGGGAGGCATGAGCAGTTCTTC. Protein: CASSLSGPLQGRHEQFF.

V is TRBV15 and J is TRBJ2-1, with TRBD2 matching over 9 bases. Trimming cost V 3 bases and J 5 bases; bases outside gene matches: 8. The CDR3 loop spans 16 amino acids. Germline V lookup: CDR1 LNHNV, CDR2 YYDKDF (reference sequence). CDR3: CATSSGGRGSNNEQFF. The CDR3 coding sequence is TGTGCCACCAGCAGCGGCGGGAGGGGGTCCAACAATGAGCAGTTCTTC.

V gene TRBV7-9 combines with J gene TRBJ1-2; no clear D gene. Between the trimmed V and J ends, which lost 5 bases and 4 bases, there was a span of 11 bases. Germline V gene sequence: CDR1 SEHNR, CDR2 FQNEAQ (reference sequence). This CDR3 is 13 amino acids long. CDR3 loop: CASSTQGPYGYTF. CDR3 nucleotides: TGTGCCAGCAGCACCCAAGGCCCCTATGGCTACACCTTC.

V gene TRBV5-1 combines with J gene TRBJ2-2; 8 bases line up with TRBD2. The V and J ends lost 4 bases and 4 bases, in that order; junction bases with no gene match: 9. This CDR3 has 16 amino acids. Per germline, CDR1 SGHRS and CDR2 YFSETQ. CDR3 sequence: CASSRTSYPVTGELFF. CDR3 DNA: TGCGCCAGCAGCCGGACTAGCTACCCTGTCACCGGGGAGCTGTTTTTT.

This chain uses TRBV9 with TRBJ1-4; TRBD1 matches at 10 bases. Germline V CDR1 and CDR2: SGDLS, YYNGEE. This CDR3 region has 14 residues. V trimming: 4 bases; J trimming: 8 bases; junction bases outside the gene matches: 5. The CDR3 protein is CASSRGTGEEKLFF. In DNA form, the CDR3 reads TGTGCCAGCAGCCGCGGGACAGGGGAAGAAAAACTGTTTTTT.

The sample holds one count of this clone. This chain uses TRBV10-3 with TRBJ2-7; 10 bases fit TRBD1. This CDR3 has 15 residues. After removal of 7 bases from V and 7 bases from J, the junction contained 13 bases not matched to a gene. CDR1 is ENHRY and CDR2 is SYGVKD in the germline V gene. DNA of the CDR3: TGTGCCATCAAGAATTTGACAGGGGGCTCCGGGGAGCAGTACTTC. As protein: CAIKNLTGGSGEQYF.

The rearrangement uses TRBV4-1 and TRBJ2-7, with D possibly being TRBD1 (5 bases). The CDR3 is made up of 14 amino acids. The V end lost 1 base, the J end lost 6 bases, and 13 bases lay between the germline ends. Germline lookup yields CDR1 MGHRA and CDR2 YSYEKL. CDR3 in amino acids: CASSQGVRESEQYF. The DNA for the CDR3 is TGCGCCAGCAGCCAAGGCGTCAGGGAATCCGAGCAGTACTTC.

This clone was observed a single time. The chain links TRBV7-6 to TRBJ1-2, with D possibly matching TRBD1 (6 bases). This CDR3 has 14 residues. Germline V lookup: CDR1 SGHVS, CDR2 FNYEAQ. Trimming cost V 1 base and J 8 bases, with 14 bases left between them. The CDR3 region has the DNA TGTGCCAGCAGCTTAGAGTCTGGGGGCGGGGGCTACACCTTC. It yields the protein CASSLESGGGGYTF. Filled out from reference TRBV7-6 and TRBJ1-2, the complete variable domain reads GAGVSQSPRYKVTKRGQDVALRCDPISGHVSLYWYRQALGQGPEFLTYFNYEAQQDKSGLPNDRFSAERPEGSISTLTIQRTEQRDSAMYRCASSLESGGGGYTFGSGTRLTVV.

The chain recombines TRBV7-9 with TRBJ2-7, with 8 bases identical to TRBD1. Germline CDR1 SEHNR, CDR2 FQNEAQ (reference sequence). This CDR3 comprises 13 residues. V lost 4 bases and J lost 5; bases outside the gene matches: 4. The CDR3 region has the DNA TGTGCCAGCAGCTCCAGGGGGCGCGACGAGCAGTACTTC. Protein: CASSSRGRDEQYF.

The chain carries TRBV5-1 and TRBJ2-7; the D is unclear. V lost 3 bases, J lost 3 bases, and 4 bases lay in between. The length of the CDR3 is 11 residues. Germline V gene data show CDR1 as SGHRS and CDR2 as YFSETQ. This chain's CDR3 is CASSSNYEQYF. CDR3 DNA: TGCGCCAGCAGCTCCAACTACGAGCAGTACTTC.

The chain is built from TRBV19 and TRBJ1-1; D gene unclear. V lost 3 bases, J lost 1 base, and 9 bases lay in between. CDR1 is LNHDA, CDR2 SQIVND, per germline (reference sequence). The CDR3 extends over 14 amino acids. The CDR3 sequence: CASSIGQWNTEAFF. The CDR3, as DNA: TGTGCCAGTAGTATCGGCCAGTGGAACACTGAAGCTTTCTTT.

About this clone: A junction boundary mismatches the germline segment, possibly from a read error. The chain uses TRBV4-2 and TRBJ2-7; a possible D gene is TRBD2 (5 bases). Per germline, CDR1 LGHNA and CDR2 YNFKEQ. The CDR3 extends over 11 amino acids. The CDR3 sequence is CASSQGEEVAF. The CDR3 nucleotides read TGTGCCAGCAGCCAAGGAGAGGAGGTGGCTTTC.

The chain carries TRBV6-6 and TRBJ1-2; the D is unclear. V lost 2 bases and J 2 bases, leaving 12 bases between the germline ends. Per the germline V gene, CDR1 is MNHNY and CDR2 is SVGAGI (reference sequence). The CDR3 consists of 15 residues. The CDR3 spells CASSYTTNRNYGYTF. The CDR3 nucleotides are TGTGCCAGCAGTTACACCACGAACCGCAACTATGGCTACACCTTC.

The gene calls are TRBV7-3 and TRBJ1-1; a weak D match, TRBD1 (5 bases). The ends were cut back, 6 bases at V and 4 bases at J, with 12 bases in the middle. Per germline, CDR1 SGHTA and CDR2 FQGTGA. CDR3 size: 13 residues. CDR3 protein: CASRMGRGTEAFF. CDR3 in DNA: TGTGCCAGCAGAATGGGACGGGGCACTGAAGCTTTCTTT.

The chain links TRBV11-2 to TRBJ2-1, with D perhaps TRBD2 (5 bases). This CDR3 is built from 13 residues. The ends were cut back, 7 bases at V and 7 bases at J, with 14 bases in the middle. CDR1 is SGHAT, CDR2 FQNNGV, per germline. CDR3 nucleotide sequence: TGTGCCAGCACCTACCAACGGGGAAATGAGCAGTTCTTC. Translating it yields CASTYQRGNEQFF.